This TCR beta chain was identified during a study of technical replicates of blood from a handful of donors. Clones were sequenced by immunoSEQ multiplex PCR, and TCRdb holds only the in-frame ones, with some missing. The sample has 84,000 or so clones, 90% to 95% seen once. The J segment lost 3 bases and the V segment lost 8 bases, leaving 13 bases of the junction unmatched. The CDR3 length is 17 residues. From germline, CDR1 is SNHLY and CDR2 FYNNEI. The sample taken for sequencing was T cells isolated from PBMCs. V gene TRBV2 combines with J gene TRBJ2-2; 9 nucleotides match TRBD1. This receptor was identified in a human donor in good health. CDR3 sequence (DNA): TGTGCCAGCGTCTACCCCGGACAGGGGACGGACACCGGGGAGCTGTTTTTT. Its translation: CASVYPGQGTDTGELFF.